The 21 T cell receptor beta chains listed next were all sequenced from one sample in a study of cytomegalovirus exposure and HLA in healthy donors. Produced via immunoSEQ multiplex PCR; TCRdb's table is partial and in-frame only. The data show about 200,000 clones, around 83% seen once. The sequencing sample was made of PBMCs. The receptor source for this set is a woman aged 30 to 39 in good health and CMV-seropositive.

V is TRBV18 and J is TRBJ2-5; D gene uncertain. CDR1 is KGHSH and CDR2 is LQKENI in the germline V gene. V shed 2 bases and J shed 0 bases, with 7 bases lying between them. CDR3 size: 14 residues. The CDR3 DNA reads as TGTGCCAGCTCACCAGGCAGGTACCAAGAGACCCAGTACTTC. Translation gives CASSPGRYQETQYF.

This rearrangement joins TRBV5-1 to TRBJ2-7, with a possible D match to TRBD2 (6 bases). The V end was cut by 0 bases, the J end by 4 bases, with 14 bases between. The germline V gene has CDR1 SGHRS and CDR2 YFSETQ. The CDR3 consists of 15 residues. The CDR3: CASSLDPGTQYEQYF. CDR3 coding DNA: TGCGCCAGCAGCTTGGATCCCGGGACTCAATACGAGCAGTACTTC. Variable domain in full (rest from reference TRBV5-1 and TRBJ2-7): KAGVTQTPRYLIKTRGQQVTLSCSPISGHRSVSWYQQTPGQGLQFLFEYFSETQRNKGNFPGRFSGRQFSNSRSEMNVSTLELGDSALYLCASSLDPGTQYEQYFGPGTRLTVT.

This clone showed up many times. DNA of the CDR3: TGTGCCAGCAGCCCGGACAGCGGAGGTTCCGGGGAGCTGTTTTTT. Amino acids: CASSPDSGGSGELFF. J is TRBJ2-2 and V is TRBV2, with D tentatively TRBD1 (6 bases). The germline V and J ends were trimmed by 6 bases and 6 bases, with 17 bases remaining between them. There are 15 residues in the CDR3. The germline V gene has CDR1 SNHLY and CDR2 FYNNEI.

This clone was detected a few times. This chain uses TRBV5-1 with TRBJ2-7; TRBD1 matches 10 bases. The CDR3 covers 16 residues. Trimming cost V 2 bases and J 7 bases; bases outside gene matches: 12. In germline, CDR1 is SGHRS, CDR2 YFSETQ. CDR3 in DNA: TGCGCCAGCAGCTTCTTCCGGGACAGGGGCTTCGGGGAGCAGTACTTC. Its protein product is CASSFFRDRGFGEQYF.

The chain carries TRBV5-1 and TRBJ2-3, with D uncertain. V was trimmed by 5 bases and J by 3 bases, leaving 7 bases between them. CDR3 length: 12 residues. Germline loops: CDR1 SGHRS, CDR2 YFSETQ. CDR3 in amino acids: CASREETDTQYF. The CDR3 DNA sequence: TGCGCCAGCAGAGAAGAGACAGATACGCAGTATTTT. The entire variable domain, with the rest obtained from reference TRBV5-1 and TRBJ2-3, is as follows: KAGVTQTPRYLIKTRGQQVTLSCSPISGHRSVSWYQQTPGQGLQFLFEYFSETQRNKGNFPGRFSGRQFSNSRSEMNVSTLELGDSALYLCASREETDTQYFGPGTRLTVL.

V is TRBV29-1 and J is TRBJ2-5, with 8 nucleotides matching TRBD2. The CDR3 extends over 14 amino acids. Trimming removed 3 bases from V and 7 bases from J; junction bases left unmatched: 10. Germline lookup yields CDR1 SQVTM and CDR2 ANQGSEA. The CDR3 reads CSVEGQRELRTQYF. The CDR3 nucleotides are TGCAGCGTTGAGGGCCAGCGGGAGTTGCGGACCCAGTACTTC. The full variable domain, completed using reference TRBV29-1 and TRBJ2-5, is SAVISQKPSRDICQRGTSLTIQCQVDSQVTMMFWYRQQPGQSLTLIATANQGSEATYESGFVIDKFPISRPNLTFSTLTVSNMSPEDSSIYLCSVEGQRELRTQYFGPGTRLLVL.

J is TRBJ1-5 and V is TRBV4-2, with D tentatively TRBD1 (6 bases). The V end lost 3 bases, the J end lost 4 bases, and 13 bases lay between the germline ends. The CDR3 runs to 15 residues. Germline-derived CDR1 and CDR2 are LGHNA and YNFKEQ. This CDR3 reads CASSQYTGSNQPQHF. The CDR3 DNA reads as TGTGCCAGCAGCCAGTATACAGGGAGTAATCAGCCCCAGCATTTT.

This chain connects TRBV15 to TRBJ2-1, with 12 bases matching TRBD2. Germline V gives CDR1 LNHNV, CDR2 YYDKDF (reference sequence). The CDR3 length is 18 residues. V lost 2 bases, J lost 0 bases, and 5 bases stayed unmatched. CDR3 nucleotide sequence: TGTGCCACCAGCAGAACCACTAGCGGGAGGCTCTCCTACAATGAGCAGTTCTTC. Translation: CATSRTTSGRLSYNEQFF.

In this sample, this clone turned up a few times. The chain employs TRBV10-3 and TRBJ2-5; 7 bases fit TRBD2. The V gene's germline CDR1 is ENHRY and CDR2 SYGVKD. The CDR3 is 14 amino acids. Trimming removed 0 bases from V and 7 bases from J; junction bases left unmatched: 5. CDR3 region: CAISESGGWTTQYF. In DNA form, the CDR3 reads TGTGCCATCAGTGAGTCCGGGGGGTGGACGACCCAGTACTTC.

The genes are TRBV7-9 and TRBJ1-3, with 7 nucleotides matching TRBD1. Germline V gene lookup returns CDR1 SEHNR and CDR2 FQNEAQ (reference sequence). After removal of 5 bases from V and 4 bases from J, the junction contained 5 bases not matched to a gene. CDR3 size: 14 residues. Here the CDR3 DNA reads TGTGCCAGCAGCCCTCGGGACAGCGGAAACACCATATATTTT. Amino acid sequence: CASSPRDSGNTIYF. The full variable domain, in which reference TRBV7-9 and TRBJ1-3 provide the parts outside the CDR3, is DTGVSQNPRHKITKRGQNVTFRCDPISEHNRLYWYRQTLGQGPEFLTYFQNEAQLEKSRLLSDRFSAERPKGSFSTLEIQRTEQGDSAMYLCASSPRDSGNTIYFGEGSWLTVV.

V usage is TRBV5-6 and J usage is TRBJ1-2; 8 bases fit TRBD1. Unmatched junction bases numbered 10, after V lost 2 bases and J lost 7 bases. This CDR3 contains 15 residues. In germline, CDR1 is SGHDT, CDR2 YYEEEE. CDR3 bases: TGTGCCAGCAGCTTTGGGGAGGCAGGGGGCGGTGGCTACACCTTC. It is translated as CASSFGEAGGGGYTF.

The count of this clone is one. The chain links TRBV6-5 to TRBJ2-7; D perhaps matches TRBD2 (6 bases). CDR3 length: 15 residues. Trimming cost V 2 bases and J 1 base, with 12 bases left between them. CDR1 MNHEY and CDR2 SVGAGI come from the germline V gene. In DNA form, the CDR3 reads TGTGCCAGCAGTTACGGGGGACTGGGATCCTACGAGCAGTACTTC. Encoded protein: CASSYGGLGSYEQYF.

Of note for this clone: Other DNA sequences in the same sample also yield this CDR3. The chain is built from TRBV7-9 and TRBJ2-7; D gene uncertain. The CDR3 runs to 12 residues. The germline CDR1 and CDR2 sequences are SEHNR and FQNEAQ (reference sequence). V dropped 5 bases and J dropped 4 bases, with 9 bases sitting between them. This CDR3 reads CASSLVSYEQYF. The CDR3 DNA sequence: TGTGCCAGCAGCCTGGTGAGTTACGAGCAGTACTTC.

The V and J genes are TRBV6-6 and TRBJ2-7; D may be TRBD1 (5 bases). Trimming took off 2 bases at V and 7 bases at J, with 21 bases between the two ends. There are 16 residues in the CDR3. Germline V gives CDR1 MNHNY, CDR2 SVGAGI (reference sequence). CDR3 region: CASSYEGADLPPEQYF. For the CDR3, the DNA is TGTGCCAGCAGTTACGAAGGGGCCGATCTACCCCCGGAGCAGTACTTC.

The chain is built from TRBV6-1 and TRBJ1-5, with D uncertain. Trimming stripped 0 bases from V and 5 bases from J, with 5 bases between. This CDR3 region has 13 residues. The germline V gene has CDR1 MNHNS and CDR2 SASEGT. The CDR3 DNA reads as TGTGCCAGCAGTGAAGCGTATGATCAGCCCCAGCATTTT. Translation: CASSEAYDQPQHF.

Only one count was recorded for this clone. The chain uses TRBV29-1 and TRBJ2-7; 7 bases align to TRBD2. The germline CDR1 and CDR2 sequences are SQVTM and ANQGSEA. The CDR3 is 15 amino acids. Trimming cost V 2 bases and J 1 base; bases outside gene matches: 8. DNA for the CDR3: TGCAGCGTTGAATTTGCGGGACTAAAATCCTACGAGCAGTACTTC. It encodes CSVEFAGLKSYEQYF.

This rearrangement joins TRBV30 to TRBJ1-1; 7 bases are a match to TRBD1. V lost 5 bases and J lost 3; bases outside the gene matches: 9. The length of the CDR3 is 14 residues. Germline loops: CDR1 GTSNPN, CDR2 SVGIG (reference sequence). The CDR3 sequence: CAWATGVRDTEAFF. The DNA for the CDR3 is TGTGCCTGGGCCACAGGGGTGAGGGACACTGAAGCTTTCTTT.

This sequence joins TRBV2 and TRBJ2-1; 10 nucleotides align to TRBD2. CDR1 SNHLY and CDR2 FYNNEI come from the germline V gene. The V gene end was trimmed by 4 bases and the J gene end by 0 bases; junction bases not matched to a gene: 9. This CDR3 region has 18 residues. The CDR3 DNA reads as TGTGCCAGCAGTGGGGACCTAGCGGGAGTCCTCTCCTACAATGAGCAGTTCTTC. It translates to CASSGDLAGVLSYNEQFF. Drawing the rest from reference TRBV2 and TRBJ2-1, the complete variable domain is EPEVTQTPSHQVTQMGQEVILRCVPISNHLYFYWYRQILGQKVEFLVSFYNNEISEKSEIFDDQFSVERPDGSNFTLKIRSTKLEDSAMYFCASSGDLAGVLSYNEQFFGPGTRLTVL.

The V call is TRBV6-1, the J call TRBJ2-2, with unresolved D. This CDR3 is built from 16 residues. The ends were cut back, 1 base at V and 2 bases at J, with 11 bases in the middle. In germline, CDR1 is MNHNS, CDR2 SASEGT. The CDR3 sequence is CASSEVPVQNTGELFF. The DNA for the CDR3 is TGTGCCAGCAGTGAAGTGCCGGTCCAAAACACCGGGGAGCTGTTTTTT.

The gene calls are TRBV18 and TRBJ2-5; TRBD1 aligns across 9 bases. The germline V gene encodes CDR1 KGHSH and CDR2 LQKENI. V dropped 5 bases and J dropped 4; count of bases not matched to a gene: 11. The CDR3 sequence is 16 residues long. In nucleotides, the CDR3 is TGTGCCAGCTCATCCCTACCGGGACAGGGATCAGAGACCCAGTACTTC. Amino acid sequence: CASSSLPGQGSETQYF. Full variable domain (outside the CDR3, taken from reference TRBV18 and TRBJ2-5): NAGVMQNPRHLVRRRGQEARLRCSPMKGHSHVYWYRQLPEEGLKFMVYLQKENIIDESGMPKERFSAEFPKEGPSILRIQQVVRGDSAAYFCASSSLPGQGSETQYFGPGTRLLVL.

This clone came up a few times. The rearrangement uses TRBV14 and TRBJ2-7, with a tentative D call TRBD1 (5 bases). The CDR3 runs to 13 residues. Trimming shortened V by 0 bases and J by 7 bases, and 10 bases separated the two germline ends. CDR1 is SGHDN and CDR2 is FVKESK in the germline V gene. This CDR3 is CASSQDVQGEQYF. The DNA of the CDR3 is TGTGCCAGCAGCCAAGATGTTCAGGGAGAGCAGTACTTC.